A selection of T cell receptor beta chains follows, all from one sample in a study of CXCR3-negative and CXCR3-positive naive CD8 T cells. From its re-call of the 5' RACE reads, TCRdb lists each CDR3 protein once, without DNA. In all, the sample yields over 100,000 distinct CDR3 sequences. What was sequenced was naive CXCR3- CD8+ T cells from blood. These receptors were taken from a human donor in good health. Some clones in this sample may be carry-over from other donors' samples. Both conserved end residues are part of each CDR3.

>TRBV28|TRBJ1-1
CASRPYRGPTEAFF
>TRBV29-1|TRBJ2-3
CSVRDSLTDTQYF
>TRBV4-1|TRBJ1-2
CASSGGDRSYGYTF
>TRBV29-1|TRBJ1-4
CSVVGQPNEKLFF
>TRBV4-2|TRBJ1-5
CASSQDPGKNQPQHF
>TRBV7-6|TRBJ2-1
CASSRSGGNEQFF
>TRBV19|TRBJ1-1
CASSIAAANTEAFF
>TRBV15|TRBJ2-7
CATSRGKGVYEQYF
>TRBV29-1|TRBJ1-1
CSVVTPGRNTEAFF
>TRBV25-1|TRBJ2-7
CASSEYKGRPSYEQYF
>TRBV29-1|TRBJ2-3
CSANGGSTDTQYF
>TRBV5-1|TRBJ2-3
CASRDDLGGDTQYF
>TRBV6-5|TRBJ2-7
CASSIQGLSEQYF
>TRBV6-2/TRBV6-3|TRBJ2-7
CASRHRDVSSYEQYF
>TRBV15|TRBJ2-1
CATSRDRTPGFNNEQFF
>TRBV7-3|TRBJ1-1
CASSLSGNTEAFF
>TRBV29-1|TRBJ2-2
CSVVAGTMNTGELFF
>TRBV7-9|TRBJ2-7
CASSTGTVGEQYF
>TRBV10-3|TRBJ2-7
CAISPITQTYEQYF
>TRBV7-8|TRBJ2-7
CASSSSGSAYEQYF
>TRBV28|TRBJ2-5
CASSPSPRAPMGETQYF
>TRBV30|TRBJ2-3
CAWSGVSSDTQYF
>TRBV19|TRBJ2-1
CASSRTSVESYNEQFF
>TRBV7-9|TRBJ2-7
CASSHRDKAYEQYF
>TRBV7-9|TRBJ2-5
CASSFLIQETQYF
>TRBV6-1|TRBJ2-7
CASSEAHSYEQYF
>TRBV28|TRBJ2-7
CASSLVYRAYEQYF
>TRBV3-1|TRBJ2-2
CASSRSGGAGTGELFF
>TRBV19|TRBJ1-5
CASSTFTYNQPQHF
>TRBV5-5|TRBJ1-6
CASSAWTGDQSPLHF